This T cell receptor beta chain is drawn from a study of T cells after yellow fever vaccination. Study results and limitations: After the booster, nearly 98% of CD4 and approximately 90% of CD8 primary-response clones were re-detected.

With respect to this clonotype: The antigen remains undetermined. The CDR3 does not close with the conserved phenylalanine or tryptophan, likely indicating a read error.

Synthesis of TCR cDNA relied on 5'RACE template switching, which attached a universal primer site and UMIs. MiXCR, applied by TCRdb to the 5' RACE reads, yields one record per CDR3 protein. The table shows 500,000 to 650,000 distinct CDR3 sequences, with around 16% occurring only once. Trimming took 3 bases from V and 3 from J, leaving 6 bases between them. This CDR3 comprises 13 residues. Germline V lookup: CDR1 KGHSH, CDR2 LQKENI. The rearrangement uses TRBV18 and TRBJ1-5; D is uncertain. This receptor was taken from a man younger than 30 who received the YFV17D yellow fever vaccine. This material consisted of PBMCs, taken around 5 days after the first yellow fever vaccination. CDR3 sequence: CASSPAVNQPQHL. CDR3 bases: TGTGCCAGCTCACCGGCAGTCAATCAGCCCCAGCATCTT.